This T cell receptor (beta chain) was captured by sequencing in a study of blood T cell repertoires in COVID-19. The wider study: In each case, the material was cDNA or gDNA derived from T cells, B-cell-depleted T cells, or PBMCs.

Residents of approximately 25 US areas, aged roughly 18 to 89 years, made up the participants. Some clones are missing from TCRdb's copy, which holds only in-frame ones; the method was immunoSEQ multiplex PCR. This table has 380,000 or so clones, around 89% appearing once. V shed 5 bases and J shed 5 bases, with 22 bases lying between them. CDR1 SGDLS and CDR2 YYNGEE come from the germline V gene. The CDR3 has 16 amino acids. Specimen: PBMCs or T cells enriched from blood (not recorded which). The clonotype comes from a woman aged 30 to 39 with acute COVID-19. The gene calls are TRBV9 and TRBJ1-2; D is possibly TRBD1 (5 bases). CDR3 sequence reads: CASSSGGQGWNYGYTF. CDR3 DNA sequence: TGTGCCAGCAGTTCGGGGGGTCAGGGATGGAATTATGGCTACACCTTC.